This T cell receptor beta chain was sequenced in a study of radiotherapy plus CTLA-4 blockade in lung cancer (dated by TCRdb to the late 2010s). For the wider study: Among the enrolled patients, about 19% had an objective response, and less than 40% reached disease control. The research as a whole found: After treatment with radiotherapy and ipilimumab, TCR clones that originated in tumors expanded in peripheral blood. The strongest predictors of response, as reported, were early dynamic changes in blood T cell clones along with a rise in serum interferon-beta after radiation.

The junction shows trimming of 0 bases on V and 5 bases on J, plus 11 bases between the germline ends. From cysteine to phenylalanine, the CDR3 is 15 amino acids long. Only the CDR3 DNA stays, 45 bases, in frame from base 1. Sequences SGDLS (CDR1) and YYNGEE (CDR2) are obtained from the germline V gene. As concerns this clone: It lacks a known antigen. Per-nucleotide qualities are absent, and no much larger clonotype sits a single base away.

The study evaluated CTLA-4 blockade (ipilimumab) given together with focal radiation therapy in patients who had chemo-refractory metastatic non-small-cell lung cancer. Library preparation employed the immunoSEQ multiplex PCR assay. Held by TCRdb, this immuneACCESS table contains in-frame sequences only and omits some clones. Under half of the omission traces to an unresolved V gene where checked; the cause of the rest is unknown. In all, the sample holds approximately 78,000 clones, and around 80% of those were seen once. About 6.6% of the sample comes from the top ten. The material sequenced was peripheral blood, taken from a patient treated with radiotherapy plus ipilimumab. The TCR was taken from a human donor with non-small cell lung cancer who had a complete response to radiotherapy plus ipilimumab. Recombination linked TRBV9 to TRBJ1-4; TRBD1 might be the D gene, on 6 matching bases. The CDR3 region has the sequence CASSVAQGPNEKLFF. At the DNA level, the sequence is TGTGCCAGCAGCGTAGCCCAGGGGCCCAATGAAAAACTGTTTTTT.